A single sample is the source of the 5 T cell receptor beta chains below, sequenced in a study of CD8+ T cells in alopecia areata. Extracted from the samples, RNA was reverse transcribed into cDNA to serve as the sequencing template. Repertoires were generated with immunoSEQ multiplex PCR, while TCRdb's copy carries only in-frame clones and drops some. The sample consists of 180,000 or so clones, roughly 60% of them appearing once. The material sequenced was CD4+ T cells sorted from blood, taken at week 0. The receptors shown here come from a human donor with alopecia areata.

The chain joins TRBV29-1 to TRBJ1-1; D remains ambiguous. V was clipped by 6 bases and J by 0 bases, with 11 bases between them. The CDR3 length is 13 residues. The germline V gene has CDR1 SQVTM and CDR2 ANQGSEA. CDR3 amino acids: CSVTTLMNTEAFF. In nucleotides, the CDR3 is TGCAGCGTGACCACCTTGATGAACACTGAAGCTTTCTTT.

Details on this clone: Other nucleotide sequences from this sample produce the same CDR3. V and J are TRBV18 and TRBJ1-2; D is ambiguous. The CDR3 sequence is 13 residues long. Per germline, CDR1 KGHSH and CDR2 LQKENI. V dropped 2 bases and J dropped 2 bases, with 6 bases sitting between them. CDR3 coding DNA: TGTGCCAGCTCACCAGCCAGGAACTATGGCTACACCTTC. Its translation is CASSPARNYGYTF. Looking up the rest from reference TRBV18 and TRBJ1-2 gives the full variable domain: NAGVMQNPRHLVRRRGQEARLRCSPMKGHSHVYWYRQLPEEGLKFMVYLQKENIIDESGMPKERFSAEFPKEGPSILRIQQVVRGDSAAYFCASSPARNYGYTFGSGTRLTVV.

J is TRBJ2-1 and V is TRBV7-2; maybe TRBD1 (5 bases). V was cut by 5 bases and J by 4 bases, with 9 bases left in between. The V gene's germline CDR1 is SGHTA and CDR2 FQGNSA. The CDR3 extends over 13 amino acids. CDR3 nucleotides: TGTGCCAGCAGCAAGACAGCTTACAATGAGCAGTTCTTC. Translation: CASSKTAYNEQFF.

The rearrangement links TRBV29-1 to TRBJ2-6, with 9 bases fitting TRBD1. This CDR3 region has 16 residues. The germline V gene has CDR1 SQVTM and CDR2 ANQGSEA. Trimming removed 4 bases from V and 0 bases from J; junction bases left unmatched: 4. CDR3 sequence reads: CSVGGQGDSGANVLTF. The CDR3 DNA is TGCAGCGTTGGGGGACAGGGTGACTCTGGGGCCAACGTCCTGACTTTC. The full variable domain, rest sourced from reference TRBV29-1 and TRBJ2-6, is SAVISQKPSRDICQRGTSLTIQCQVDSQVTMMFWYRQQPGQSLTLIATANQGSEATYESGFVIDKFPISRPNLTFSTLTVSNMSPEDSSIYLCSVGGQGDSGANVLTFGAGSRLTVL.

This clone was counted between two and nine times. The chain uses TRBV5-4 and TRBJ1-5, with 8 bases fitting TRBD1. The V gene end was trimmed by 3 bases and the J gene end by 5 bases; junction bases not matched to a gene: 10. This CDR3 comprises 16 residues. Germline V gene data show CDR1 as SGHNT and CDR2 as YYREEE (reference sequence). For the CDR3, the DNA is TGTGCCAGCAGCTCACTTATAAACAGGGGGTATCAGCCCCAGCATTTT. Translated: CASSSLINRGYQPQHF.